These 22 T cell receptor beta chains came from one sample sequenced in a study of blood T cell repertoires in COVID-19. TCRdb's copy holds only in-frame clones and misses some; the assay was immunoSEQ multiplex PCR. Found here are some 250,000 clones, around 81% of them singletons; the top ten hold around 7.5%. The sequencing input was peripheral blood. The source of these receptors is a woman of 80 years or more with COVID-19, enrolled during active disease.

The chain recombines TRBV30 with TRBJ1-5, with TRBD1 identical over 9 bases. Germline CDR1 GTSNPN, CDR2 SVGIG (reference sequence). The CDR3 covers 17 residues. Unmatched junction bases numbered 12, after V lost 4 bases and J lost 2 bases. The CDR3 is CAWTPGQGLGRNQPQHF. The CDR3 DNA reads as TGTGCCTGGACCCCGGGACAGGGCCTGGGTCGCAATCAGCCCCAGCATTTT.

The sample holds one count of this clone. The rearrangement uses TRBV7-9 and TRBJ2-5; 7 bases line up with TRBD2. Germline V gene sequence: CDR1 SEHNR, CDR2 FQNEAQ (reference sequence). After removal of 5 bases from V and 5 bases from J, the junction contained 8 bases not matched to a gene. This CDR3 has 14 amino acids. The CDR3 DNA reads TGTGCCAGCAGCGGGAGGGGAGCCAGGGAGACCCAGTACTTC. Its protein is CASSGRGARETQYF.

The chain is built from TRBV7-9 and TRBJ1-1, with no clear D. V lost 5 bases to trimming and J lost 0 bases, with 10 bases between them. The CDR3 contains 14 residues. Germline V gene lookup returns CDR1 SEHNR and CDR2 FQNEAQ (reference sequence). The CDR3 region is CASSANYMNTEAFF. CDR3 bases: TGTGCCAGCAGCGCTAATTATATGAACACTGAAGCTTTCTTT.

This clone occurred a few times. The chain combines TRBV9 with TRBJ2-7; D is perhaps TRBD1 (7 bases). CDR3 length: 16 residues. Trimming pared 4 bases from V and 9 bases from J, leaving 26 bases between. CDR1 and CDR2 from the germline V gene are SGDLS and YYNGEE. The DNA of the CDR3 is TGTGCCAGCAGCCCCGCCGGGCGGCAGGGGGGTCTGAGGCAGTACTTC. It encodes CASSPAGRQGGLRQYF.

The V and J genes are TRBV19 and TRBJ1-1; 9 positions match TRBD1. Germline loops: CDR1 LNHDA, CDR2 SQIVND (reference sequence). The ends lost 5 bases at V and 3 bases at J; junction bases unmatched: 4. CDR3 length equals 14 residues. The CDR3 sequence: CASSRDRAHTEAFF. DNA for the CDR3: TGTGCCAGTAGTCGGGACAGGGCTCACACTGAAGCTTTCTTT. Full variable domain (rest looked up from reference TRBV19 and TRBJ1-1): DGGITQSPKYLFRKEGQNVTLSCEQNLNHDAMYWYRQDPGQGLRLIYYSQIVNDFQKGDIAEGYSVSREKKESFPLTVTSAQKNPTAFYLCASSRDRAHTEAFFGQGTRLTVV.

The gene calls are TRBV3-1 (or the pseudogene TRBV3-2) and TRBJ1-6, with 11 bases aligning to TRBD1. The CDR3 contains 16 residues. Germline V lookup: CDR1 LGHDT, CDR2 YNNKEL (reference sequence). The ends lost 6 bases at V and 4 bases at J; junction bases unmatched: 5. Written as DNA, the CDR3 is TGTGCCAGCAGAGGGGACAGGGGGAAGTATAATTCACCCCTCCACTTT. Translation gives CASRGDRGKYNSPLHF.

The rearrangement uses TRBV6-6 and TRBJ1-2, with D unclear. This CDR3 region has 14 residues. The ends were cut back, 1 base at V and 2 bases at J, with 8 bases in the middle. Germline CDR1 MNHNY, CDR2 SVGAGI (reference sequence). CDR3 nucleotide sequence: TGTGCCAGCAGTTACTTAAACATCAACTATGGCTACACCTTC. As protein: CASSYLNINYGYTF.

CDR3 region: CASSSARWASGRDEQFF. The CDR3 DNA sequence: TGTGCCAGCAGCTCTGCTCGGTGGGCTAGCGGTCGAGATGAGCAGTTCTTC. This chain joins TRBV7-8 and TRBJ2-1; 7 bases agree with TRBD2. The CDR3 sequence is 17 residues long. Germline values: CDR1 SGHVS, CDR2 FQNEAQ. The junction had 17 bases not matched to a gene; V was cut back by 4 bases and J by 8 bases.

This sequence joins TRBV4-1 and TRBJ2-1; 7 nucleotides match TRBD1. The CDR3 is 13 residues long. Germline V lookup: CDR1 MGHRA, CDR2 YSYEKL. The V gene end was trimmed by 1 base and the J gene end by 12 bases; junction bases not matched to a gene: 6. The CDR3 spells CASSQGQGFRQFF. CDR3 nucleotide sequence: TGCGCCAGCAGCCAAGGACAGGGTTTTAGGCAGTTCTTC.

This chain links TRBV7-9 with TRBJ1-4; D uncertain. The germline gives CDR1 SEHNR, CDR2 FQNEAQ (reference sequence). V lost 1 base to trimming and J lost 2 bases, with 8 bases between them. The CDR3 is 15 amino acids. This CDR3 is CASSLEVSTNEKLFF. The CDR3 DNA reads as TGTGCCAGCAGCTTAGAAGTAAGCACTAATGAAAAACTGTTTTTT.

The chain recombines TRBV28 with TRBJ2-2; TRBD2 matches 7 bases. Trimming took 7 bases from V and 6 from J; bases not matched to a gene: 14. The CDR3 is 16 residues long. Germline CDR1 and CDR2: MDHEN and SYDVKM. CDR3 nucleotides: TGTGCCAGCACTATTGGGGGGGTGCGACCTCCCGGGGAGCTGTTTTTT. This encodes CASTIGGVRPPGELFF.

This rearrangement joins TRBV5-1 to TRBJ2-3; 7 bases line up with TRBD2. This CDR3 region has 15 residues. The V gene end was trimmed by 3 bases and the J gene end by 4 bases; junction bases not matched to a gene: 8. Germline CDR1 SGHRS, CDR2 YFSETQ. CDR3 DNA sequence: TGCGCCAGCAGCTCAGCGGGACCCTTCTCAGATACGCAGTATTTT. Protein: CASSSAGPFSDTQYF.

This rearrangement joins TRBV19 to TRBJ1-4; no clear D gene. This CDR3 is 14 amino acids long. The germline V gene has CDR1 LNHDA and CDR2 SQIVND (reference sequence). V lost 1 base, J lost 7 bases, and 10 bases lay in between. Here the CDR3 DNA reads TGTGCCAGTAGTATAGCATCCCTCGGTGAAAAACTGTTTTTT. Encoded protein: CASSIASLGEKLFF.

The CDR3 nucleotides read TGTGCCAGCAGTCCTCAGACAGGATCTTTCTCTGGGGCCATATATTTT. Translation: CASSPQTGSFSGAIYF. The chain joins TRBV11-2 to TRBJ1-3, with TRBD1 as a possible D gene (6 bases). CDR1 is SGHAT and CDR2 is FQNNGV in the germline V gene. This CDR3 comprises 16 residues. V lost 6 bases to trimming and J lost 11 bases, with 26 bases between them. Together with reference TRBV11-2 and TRBJ1-3, the CDR3 gives the full variable domain: EAGVAQSPRYKIIEKRQSVAFWCNPISGHATLYWYQQILGQGPKLLIQFQNNGVVDDSQLPKDRFSAERLKGVDSTLKIQPAKLEDSAVYLCASSPQTGSFSGAIYFGEGSWLTVV.

The CDR3 DNA reads TGTGCCAGCAGTGAAACAGGGAGGGATCAGCCCCAGCATTTT. Residues: CASSETGRDQPQHF. V and J are TRBV25-1 and TRBJ1-5; D perhaps matches TRBD1 (6 bases). The length of the CDR3 is 14 residues. Trimming left V 2 bases short and J 5 bases short, with 10 bases between. Germline lookup yields CDR1 MGHDK and CDR2 SYGVNS.

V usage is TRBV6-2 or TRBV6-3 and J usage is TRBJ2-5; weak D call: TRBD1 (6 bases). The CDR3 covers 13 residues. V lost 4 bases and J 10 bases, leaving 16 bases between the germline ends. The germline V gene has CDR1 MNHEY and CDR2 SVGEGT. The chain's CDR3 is CASSLQAQGDQYF. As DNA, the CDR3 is TGTGCCAGCAGTTTACAGGCACAGGGAGACCAGTACTTC.

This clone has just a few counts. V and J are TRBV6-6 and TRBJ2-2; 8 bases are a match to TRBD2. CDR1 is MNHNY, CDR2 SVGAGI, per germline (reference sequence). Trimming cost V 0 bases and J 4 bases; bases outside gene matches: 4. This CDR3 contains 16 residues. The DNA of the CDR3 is TGTGCCAGCAGTTACTCCTCGGGGGGGCCCACCGGGGAGCTGTTTTTT. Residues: CASSYSSGGPTGELFF.

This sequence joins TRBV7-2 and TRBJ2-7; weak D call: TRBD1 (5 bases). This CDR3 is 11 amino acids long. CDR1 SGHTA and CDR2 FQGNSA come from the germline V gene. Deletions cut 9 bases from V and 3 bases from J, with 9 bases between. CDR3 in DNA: TGTGCCAGTAGGGGTGACTACGAGCAGTACTTC. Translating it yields CASRGDYEQYF.

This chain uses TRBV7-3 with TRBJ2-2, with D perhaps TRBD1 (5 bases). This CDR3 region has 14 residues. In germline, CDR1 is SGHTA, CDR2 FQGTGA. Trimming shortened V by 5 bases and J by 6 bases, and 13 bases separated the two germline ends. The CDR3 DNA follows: TGTGCCAGCAGCCCTAGGGGCGCTCCCGGGGAGCTGTTTTTT. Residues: CASSPRGAPGELFF.

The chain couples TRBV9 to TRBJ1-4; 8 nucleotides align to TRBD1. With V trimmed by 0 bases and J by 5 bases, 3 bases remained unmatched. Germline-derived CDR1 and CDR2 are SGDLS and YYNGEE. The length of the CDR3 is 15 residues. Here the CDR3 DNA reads TGTGCCAGCAGCGTAGGACAGGGGTTGAATGAAAAACTGTTTTTT. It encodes CASSVGQGLNEKLFF.

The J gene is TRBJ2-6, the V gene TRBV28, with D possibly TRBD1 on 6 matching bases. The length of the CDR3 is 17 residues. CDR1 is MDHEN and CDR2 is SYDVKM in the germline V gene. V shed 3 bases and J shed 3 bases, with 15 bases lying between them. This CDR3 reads CASSLTGAGRGANVLTF. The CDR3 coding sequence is TGTGCCAGCAGTTTGACAGGTGCCGGTCGTGGGGCCAACGTCCTGACTTTC.

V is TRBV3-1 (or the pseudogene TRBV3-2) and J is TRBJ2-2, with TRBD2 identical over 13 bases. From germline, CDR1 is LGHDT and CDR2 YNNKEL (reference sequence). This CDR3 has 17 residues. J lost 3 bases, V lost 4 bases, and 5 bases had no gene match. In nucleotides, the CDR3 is TGTGCCAGCAGCCTTCCGGGACTAGCGGGGTACACCGGGGAGCTGTTTTTT. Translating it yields CASSLPGLAGYTGELFF.